The TCR beta chain described here comes from a study of PD-1 blockade in mismatch repair-deficient tumors. Sequencing was performed with immunoSEQ multiplex PCR; in TCRdb, only in-frame clones are kept and a portion is missing. The table has approximately 100,000 clones, 82% seen once. TCRs were sequenced from a few patients responding to pembrolizumab. V was cut by 7 bases and J by 0 bases, with 18 bases left in between. The germline CDR1 and CDR2 sequences are SQVTM and ANQGSEA. This CDR3 comprises 15 residues. Specimen: peripheral blood, collected less than 37 weeks after starting pembrolizumab. The chain joins TRBV29-1 to TRBJ1-1; TRBD1 is a possible D gene (6 bases). The source of this sequence is an adult with mismatch repair-deficient cancer. CDR3 amino acids: CSALIRGNLNTEAFF. The CDR3 DNA is TGCAGCGCCCTGATAAGGGGGAACTTGAACACTGAAGCTTTCTTT.